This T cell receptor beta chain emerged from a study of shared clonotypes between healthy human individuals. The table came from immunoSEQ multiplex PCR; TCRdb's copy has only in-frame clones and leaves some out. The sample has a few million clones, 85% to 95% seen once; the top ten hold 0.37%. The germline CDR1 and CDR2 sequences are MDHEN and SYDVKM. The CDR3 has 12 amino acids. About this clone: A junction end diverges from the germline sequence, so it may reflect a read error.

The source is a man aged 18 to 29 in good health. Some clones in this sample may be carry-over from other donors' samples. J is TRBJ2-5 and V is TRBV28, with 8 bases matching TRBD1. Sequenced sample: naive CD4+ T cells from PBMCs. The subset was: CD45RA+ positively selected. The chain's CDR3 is CASTDRDRSIHF. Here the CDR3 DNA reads TGTGCCAGCACAGACCGGGACAGGTCAATCCACTTC. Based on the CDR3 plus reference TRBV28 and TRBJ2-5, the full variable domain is DVKVTQSSRYLVKRTGEKVFLECVQDMDHENMFWYRQDPGLGLRLIYFSYDVKMKEKGDIPEGYSVSREKKERFSLILESASTNQTSMYLCASTDRDRSIHFGPGTRLLVL.